The next 25 T cell receptor beta chains were all read from a single sample in a study of cytomegalovirus exposure and HLA in healthy donors. The PCR used 60 Vbeta and 13 Jbeta primers. Clones were read by immunoSEQ multiplex PCR, and TCRdb kept only the in-frame ones, dropping some. The sample consists of 130,000 to 150,000 clones, roughly 74% of them appearing once. The sample was PBMCs. The receptors originated from a woman between 18 and 29 years old in good health and CMV-seropositive.

This clone was counted a single time. This chain uses TRBV7-2 with TRBJ2-1; TRBD2 matches 13 bases. Per the germline V gene, CDR1 is SGHTA and CDR2 is FQGNSA. V lost 5 bases, J lost 5 bases, and 9 bases stayed unmatched. This CDR3 spans 17 amino acids. CDR3 sequence: CASSVELAGGLNNEQFF. The DNA for the CDR3 is TGTGCCAGCAGCGTAGAACTAGCGGGGGGGCTAAACAATGAGCAGTTCTTC.

The gene calls are TRBV6-1 and TRBJ1-6; D gene uncertain. Germline values: CDR1 MNHNS, CDR2 SASEGT. The CDR3 sequence is 14 residues long. Trimming removed 2 bases at V and 7 bases at J, with 9 bases between. In nucleotides, the CDR3 is TGTGCCAGCAGTGAACGTCTAAGAAATTCACCCCTCCACTTT. Translated: CASSERLRNSPLHF.

V is TRBV7-6 and J is TRBJ1-1; possible D gene TRBD1, 6 bases. CDR1 SGHVS and CDR2 FNYEAQ come from the germline V gene. This CDR3 region has 13 residues. With 3 bases removed from V and 6 bases from J, the gap between germline ends came to 11 bases. The CDR3 is CASSLTRGSEAFF. As DNA, the CDR3 is TGTGCCAGCAGCTTGACCAGGGGTTCTGAAGCTTTCTTT. Filled out from reference TRBV7-6 and TRBJ1-1, the complete variable domain reads GAGVSQSPRYKVTKRGQDVALRCDPISGHVSLYWYRQALGQGPEFLTYFNYEAQQDKSGLPNDRFSAERPEGSISTLTIQRTEQRDSAMYRCASSLTRGSEAFFGQGTRLTVV.

This sequence joins TRBV6-1 and TRBJ2-1; 9 nucleotides agree with TRBD2. J lost 11 bases, V lost 1 base, and 9 bases had no gene match. The CDR3 is 15 amino acids. From germline, CDR1 is MNHNS and CDR2 SASEGT. The CDR3 bases are TGTGCCAGCAGTGAAGGGGGTAGCGGGAGACCCCAGCAGTTCTTC. Translated, it gives CASSEGGSGRPQQFF.

This chain links TRBV5-1 with TRBJ1-3; TRBD1 is a possible D gene (6 bases). Between the trimmed V and J ends, which lost 4 bases and 2 bases, there was a span of 13 bases. The CDR3 length is 15 residues. CDR1 and CDR2 from the germline V gene are SGHRS and YFSETQ. The CDR3, as DNA: TGCGCCAGCAGCGTGACACAGGGCCCTGGAAACACCATATATTTT. Amino acids: CASSVTQGPGNTIYF.

V gene TRBV9 combines with J gene TRBJ2-1, with TRBD1 matching 10 bases. The germline V gene encodes CDR1 SGDLS and CDR2 YYNGEE. Trimming took 3 bases from V and 7 from J; bases not matched to a gene: 4. The CDR3 has 14 residues. CDR3 sequence (DNA): TGTGCCAGCAGCGGCCCGGGACAGGGGAATGAGCAGTTCTTC. Protein sequence: CASSGPGQGNEQFF.

The chain couples TRBV6-4 to TRBJ2-3, with D tentatively TRBD2 (7 bases). Trimming cost V 0 bases and J 4 bases, with 8 bases left between them. Germline V CDR1 and CDR2: MRHNA, SNTAGT. The length of the CDR3 is 14 residues. The CDR3 reads CASSDSGGPDTQYF. The CDR3 DNA follows: TGTGCCAGCAGTGACTCGGGGGGGCCAGATACGCAGTATTTT.

This chain uses TRBV27 with TRBJ1-2; 8 bases map to TRBD1. Trimming cost V 3 bases and J 5 bases; bases outside gene matches: 5. This CDR3 is 14 amino acids long. Germline V gene data show CDR1 as MNHEY and CDR2 as SMNVEV (reference sequence). CDR3 protein: CASSFGTGLYGYTF. The CDR3 DNA is TGTGCCAGCAGTTTTGGGACAGGTCTTTATGGCTACACCTTC.

This clone was detected many times. The rearrangement links TRBV5-8 to TRBJ1-5; 7 positions agree with TRBD1. V shed 1 base, J shed 2 bases, and the junction held 0 bases outside the gene matches. CDR1 and CDR2 (germline): SGHTS, YDEGEE. The CDR3 is made up of 14 amino acids. The CDR3 DNA sequence: TGTGCCAGCAGCTTGACAGGGGGCAATCAGCCCCAGCATTTT. It yields the protein CASSLTGGNQPQHF.

The chain carries TRBV11-2 and TRBJ2-7; D might be TRBD2 (6 bases). Germline-derived CDR1 and CDR2 are SGHAT and FQNNGV. The CDR3 totals 15 residues. The germline V and J ends were trimmed by 5 bases and 4 bases, with 18 bases remaining between them. CDR3 sequence: CASSRARGLGYEQYF. The DNA of the CDR3 is TGTGCCAGCAGCAGGGCGCGGGGCTTAGGTTACGAGCAGTACTTC.

V gene TRBV5-1 combines with J gene TRBJ2-5; D not certain. The DNA matches TRBJ2-7 better at its end, which makes the J call doubtful. The germline CDR1 and CDR2 sequences are SGHRS and YFSETQ. This CDR3 has 11 amino acids. The CDR3 sequence: CASSSSYEQYF. The CDR3 coding sequence is TGCGCCAGCAGCTCCTCCTACGAGCAGTACTTC.

This chain connects TRBV2 to TRBJ1-5; TRBD1 matches at 10 bases. This CDR3 spans 13 amino acids. From germline, CDR1 is SNHLY and CDR2 FYNNEI. The V and J ends lost 6 bases and 5 bases, in that order; junction bases with no gene match: 1. The CDR3 here is CASRGTGDQPQHF. CDR3 DNA: TGTGCCAGCAGAGGGACAGGGGATCAGCCCCAGCATTTT.

In this sample, this clone turned up a few times. The V call is TRBV2, the J call TRBJ1-1, with D maybe TRBD1 (6 bases). The germline V gene encodes CDR1 SNHLY and CDR2 FYNNEI. This CDR3 comprises 15 residues. Trimming removed 7 bases at V and 3 bases at J, with 18 bases between. Here the CDR3 reads CASTEGGARHTEAFF. CDR3 sequence (DNA): TGTGCCAGCACCGAGGGGGGGGCCCGGCACACTGAAGCTTTCTTT. The full variable domain, its missing parts supplied by reference TRBV2 and TRBJ1-1, is EPEVTQTPSHQVTQMGQEVILRCVPISNHLYFYWYRQILGQKVEFLVSFYNNEISEKSEIFDDQFSVERPDGSNFTLKIRSTKLEDSAMYFCASTEGGARHTEAFFGQGTRLTVV.

The J gene is TRBJ1-4, the V gene TRBV7-9; D unclear. The CDR3 loop spans 17 amino acids. Trimming left V 5 bases short and J 0 bases short, with 16 bases between. CDR1 SEHNR and CDR2 FQNEAQ come from the germline V gene (reference sequence). In nucleotides, the CDR3 is TGTGCCAGCAGCCGAGGACCGGGAGGGTCAACTAATGAAAAACTGTTTTTT. Amino acid sequence: CASSRGPGGSTNEKLFF.

V gene TRBV5-4 combines with J gene TRBJ2-1; 10 positions match TRBD2. V gave up 5 bases and J gave up 4 bases; unmatched junction bases: 6. CDR1 is SGHNT and CDR2 is YYREEE in the germline V gene (reference sequence). The CDR3 length is 15 residues. This CDR3 reads CASSERGGDYNEQFF. The CDR3 nucleotides are TGTGCCAGCAGTGAGCGGGGGGGAGATTACAATGAGCAGTTCTTC.

This CDR3 is CASIPGPGQGPSYEQYF. CDR3 bases: TGTGCCAGCATACCGGGGCCGGGACAGGGGCCTTCCTACGAGCAGTACTTC. The V and J genes are TRBV2 and TRBJ2-7, with 10 bases matching TRBD1. The CDR3 loop spans 17 amino acids. CDR1 is SNHLY, CDR2 FYNNEI, per germline. Losses at the gene ends were 7 bases for V and 1 base for J; bases not matched to a gene: 13.

A remark on this clone: The sample contains more than one DNA sequence encoding this CDR3. The V gene is TRBV4-3, the J gene TRBJ2-2; D might be TRBD2 (6 bases). The germline V and J ends were trimmed by 2 bases and 7 bases, with 14 bases remaining between them. This CDR3 is built from 15 residues. CDR1 and CDR2 from the germline V gene are LGHNA and YSLEER. The DNA for the CDR3 is TGCGCCAGCAGCCAACAAATTGGAGGGAGCGGGGAGCTGTTTTTT. Translation: CASSQQIGGSGELFF.

This chain connects TRBV7-6 to TRBJ1-5; D is unresolved. Trimming cost V 2 bases and J 4 bases, with 9 bases left between them. CDR1 is SGHVS, CDR2 FNYEAQ, per germline. This CDR3 has 14 amino acids. DNA for the CDR3: TGTGCCAGCAGCTTATTCGGAGAAAATCAGCCCCAGCATTTT. The encoded protein is CASSLFGENQPQHF. Using reference TRBV7-6 and TRBJ1-5 for the parts outside the CDR3, the full variable domain is GAGVSQSPRYKVTKRGQDVALRCDPISGHVSLYWYRQALGQGPEFLTYFNYEAQQDKSGLPNDRFSAERPEGSISTLTIQRTEQRDSAMYRCASSLFGENQPQHFGDGTRLSIL.

The chain recombines TRBV4-1 with TRBJ2-5, with a tentative D call TRBD1 (5 bases). Trimming removed 4 bases from V and 2 bases from J, with 17 bases in between. Germline lookup yields CDR1 MGHRA and CDR2 YSYEKL. This CDR3 has 16 amino acids. The CDR3 nucleotides are TGCGCCAGCAGCCCTAACCAGGCAGGGCAACAAGAGACCCAGTACTTC. This codes for CASSPNQAGQQETQYF.

The chain carries TRBV7-8 and TRBJ1-1; no reliable D call. Per the germline V gene, CDR1 is SGHVS and CDR2 is FQNEAQ. V was shortened by 4 bases and J by 4 bases, with 16 bases between the two germline ends. This CDR3 has 15 amino acids. The CDR3 DNA follows: TGTGCCAGCAGCTCCCCTAGCAGTTTCCCCACTGAAGCTTTCTTT. It yields the protein CASSSPSSFPTEAFF.

This clone was seen once. This chain uses TRBV5-1 with TRBJ2-2; 10 bases are a match to TRBD1. V lost 0 bases, J lost 5 bases, and 4 bases stayed unmatched. The CDR3 covers 16 residues. Germline-derived CDR1 and CDR2 are SGHRS and YFSETQ. The CDR3 nucleotides read TGCGCCAGCAGCTTGGGGCCGGGACAGGGGACCGGGGAGCTGTTTTTT. It specifies CASSLGPGQGTGELFF. The complete variable domain, with remaining parts taken from reference TRBV5-1 and TRBJ2-2, reads KAGVTQTPRYLIKTRGQQVTLSCSPISGHRSVSWYQQTPGQGLQFLFEYFSETQRNKGNFPGRFSGRQFSNSRSEMNVSTLELGDSALYLCASSLGPGQGTGELFFGEGSRLTVL.

The chain carries TRBV9 and TRBJ2-7; D is perhaps TRBD2 (5 bases). Trimming removed 3 bases at V and 6 bases at J, with 7 bases between. Germline V gene data show CDR1 as SGDLS and CDR2 as YYNGEE. This CDR3 is built from 11 residues. Here the CDR3 DNA reads TGTGCCAGCAGCGCCGGAGGCGAGCAGTACTTC. This translates into CASSAGGEQYF.

This clone appeared once. The genes are TRBV30 and TRBJ1-5; 10 bases match TRBD1. V dropped 3 bases and J dropped 6; count of bases not matched to a gene: 5. This CDR3 is 14 amino acids long. Germline V gene sequence: CDR1 GTSNPN, CDR2 SVGIG (reference sequence). The CDR3 bases are TGTGCCTGGAGGGGGACAGGGGTATCTCAGCCCCAGCATTTT. Protein product: CAWRGTGVSQPQHF.

This sequence joins TRBV5-1 and TRBJ2-1; maybe TRBD2 (7 bases). There are 16 residues in the CDR3. V lost 2 bases and J lost 4, with 16 bases in between. Germline assignment: CDR1 SGHRS and CDR2 YFSETQ. This chain's CDR3 is CASSFLRGGRYNEQFF. The CDR3 DNA is TGCGCCAGCAGCTTTCTTCGCGGGGGCCGTTACAATGAGCAGTTCTTC.

The chain combines TRBV18 with TRBJ1-3; D call uncertain. The V gene's germline CDR1 is KGHSH and CDR2 LQKENI. Trimming took off 1 base at V and 0 bases at J, with 13 bases between the two ends. The CDR3 consists of 17 residues. The CDR3 DNA sequence: TGTGCCAGCTCACCACTCGAGGGTAGGGCCTCTGGAAACACCATATATTTT. As protein: CASSPLEGRASGNTIYF.